This TCR beta chain came from a study of blood T cells in healthy people across ages. Overall study results and limits: With donor CMV status unknown, expanded clonotype changes were possibly confounded. PBMCs that were unsorted prevented a conclusive naive versus antigen-experienced comparison.

Primed by a sample-barcoded 5' primer and a J-beta primer mix, a second PCR proceeded for about 6 to 12 cycles. TCRdb fed the 5' RACE reads into MiXCR, producing one record per CDR3 protein. Here the sample spans about 780,000 distinct CDR3 sequences, around 25% being singletons. The CDR3 extends over 11 amino acids. The germline V gene encodes CDR1 MNHEY and CDR2 SVGAGI. About this clonotype itself: Its cognate antigen is unknown. One junction end disagrees with the germline gene, perhaps due to a read error.

The study drew donors from healthy Caucasian individuals in Russia aged roughly 6 to 100. The sample was also reused in another study, on T cells of mothers and their children. That work contributes: A primer called M1S, used in the second PCR, added sample barcodes and 2-4 random nucleotides.

The clonotype was recovered from a boy younger than 18 in good health. The sample taken for sequencing was blood. V usage is TRBV6-5 and J usage is TRBJ1-4; D might be TRBD1 (5 bases). The CDR3 DNA is TGTGCCAGCAGTACTTACCAGGGACGGCAGTTT. Protein sequence: CASSTYQGRQF.